Listed below are T cell receptor beta chains from one sample, sequenced in a study of chemoradiotherapy in HPV16-positive cancers. The repertoire was sequenced with immunoSEQ multiplex PCR; TCRdb's copy has only in-frame clones and lacks some. The sample contains roughly 9,100 clones, approximately 76% of which appear only once. Sampling was done from a patient who underwent chemoradiotherapy. These receptors originate from a human donor with HPV-associated anogenital cancer. The CDR3 runs from the conserved cysteine through the conserved F or W. D genes are given only for firm matches. Size tells how often a clone was seen (once, few, many) or the class of an expanded clone, and some rows leave it out.

V gene	clone size	J gene	CDR3 length	D gene	CDR3 protein	CDR3 DNA
TRBV5-8	NA	TRBJ2-1	14	NA	CASSLGLAYNEQFF	TGTGCCAGCAGCTTGGGGTTAGCCTACAATGAGCAGTTCTTC
TRBV7-8	NA	TRBJ2-1	13	NA	CASSYGLRGEQFF	TGTGCCAGCAGCTACGGGTTACGGGGTGAGCAGTTCTTC
TRBV6-1	NA	TRBJ2-5	14	NA	CASTRSGTEETQYF	TGTGCCAGCACGCGATCCGGGACCGAAGAGACCCAGTACTTC
TRBV6-6	NA	TRBJ1-1	13	NA	CASSLDIYTEAFF	TGTGCCAGCAGTTTGGACATCTACACTGAAGCTTTCTTT
TRBV14	NA	TRBJ1-4	16	NA	CASSRSSLKKNEKLFF	TGTGCCAGCAGTCGCTCCTCTCTTAAAAAAAATGAAAAACTGTTTTTT
TRBV19	medium-sized	TRBJ2-3	13	NA	CASSPLTIGGQYF	TGTGCCAGTAGTCCGCTAACCATCGGTGGTCAGTATTTT
TRBV4-1	NA	TRBJ1-6	15	NA	CASSQDTGQRSPLHF	TGCGCCAGCAGCCAAGATACAGGGCAAAGGTCACCCCTCCACTTT
TRBV2	NA	TRBJ2-7	12	TRBD1	CASTFTGTGLYF	TGTGCCAGCACCTTTACCGGGACAGGGTTGTACTTC
TRBV5-4	once	TRBJ2-4	17	NA	CASSLALGSGSGNIQYF	TGTGCCAGCAGCTTGGCATTGGGGAGCGGCTCTGGGAACATTCAGTACTTC
TRBV5-1	NA	TRBJ2-1	16	NA	CASSLDTWSSYNEQFF	TGCGCCAGCAGCTTGGATACGTGGAGCTCCTACAATGAGCAGTTCTTC
TRBV7-8	NA	TRBJ2-7	16	TRBD1	CASSPLGTGSSYEQYF	TGTGCCAGCAGCCCCCTCGGGACAGGGAGCTCCTACGAGCAGTACTTC
TRBV7-2	NA	TRBJ1-1	15	NA	CASRPGRGVNTEAFF	TGTGCCAGCAGACCCGGGCGGGGTGTGAACACTGAAGCTTTCTTT
TRBV30	NA	TRBJ2-3	15	TRBD2	CAWCRGGANTDTQYF	TGTGCCTGGTGCCGGGGGGGCGCAAATACAGATACGCAGTATTTT
TRBV7-2	NA	TRBJ2-3	15	TRBD2	CASSRQSGEADTQYF	TGTGCCAGCAGCCGACAAAGCGGGGAGGCAGATACGCAGTATTTT
TRBV5-6	few	TRBJ2-7	13	NA	CASSLLRGYEQYF	TGTGCCAGCAGCTTGCTGCGGGGCTACGAGCAGTACTTC
TRBV6-1	NA	TRBJ1-1	13	NA	CASSAEYNTEAFF	TGTGCCAGCAGCGCGGAATACAACACTGAAGCTTTCTTT
TRBV20-1	NA	TRBJ1-1	11	NA	CRVGENTEAFF	TGCAGGGTGGGTGAGAACACTGAAGCTTTCTTT
TRBV19	NA	TRBJ2-3	15	TRBD2	CASSPDSRGGDTQYF	TGTGCCAGTAGTCCCGACAGCCGCGGGGGAGATACGCAGTATTTT
TRBV2	NA	TRBJ1-3	14	NA	CASSVRGSGNTIYF	TGTGCCAGCAGTGTTCGAGGCTCTGGAAACACCATATATTTT
TRBV11-2	NA	TRBJ2-3	19	TRBD2	CASSLEGVAGWGSTDTQYF	TGTGCCAGCAGCTTAGAGGGGGTAGCGGGGTGGGGTAGCACAGATACGCAGTATTTT
TRBV10-3	NA	TRBJ1-6	15	TRBD1	CAISVYGTGDSPLHF	TGTGCCATCAGTGTATATGGGACAGGGGATTCACCCCTCCACTTT
TRBV7-8	NA	TRBJ1-3	16	NA	CASSPLKGLGGNTIYF	TGTGCCAGCAGCCCATTGAAGGGCCTGGGGGGGAACACCATATATTTT
TRBV18	NA	TRBJ2-7	14	NA	CASSREGGGYEQYF	TGTGCCAGCTCACGAGAGGGGGGTGGTTACGAGCAGTACTTC
TRBV2	NA	TRBJ2-1	13	TRBD2	CASSSGVGGEQFF	TGTGCCAGCAGTTCTGGTGTGGGGGGGGAGCAGTTCTTC
TRBV7-9	few	TRBJ1-2	14	NA	CASSLRERRYGYTF	TGTGCCAGCAGCTTGCGTGAAAGACGGTATGGCTACACCTTC
TRBV19	NA	TRBJ2-6	15	TRBD1	CASSRTGAGANVLTF	TGTGCCAGTTCTCGGACAGGGGCTGGGGCCAACGTCCTGACTTTC
TRBV30	few	TRBJ2-7	12	NA	CAWSRQYYEQYF	TGTGCCTGGAGCAGACAGTACTACGAGCAGTACTTC
TRBV9	NA	TRBJ2-3	15	TRBD2	CASSKGLASTDTQYF	TGTGCCAGCAGCAAGGGACTAGCGTCCACAGATACGCAGTATTTT
TRBV18	NA	TRBJ1-1	18	TRBD1	CASSLDRDRGPRGTEAFF	TGTGCCAGCTCACTGGACCGGGACAGGGGGCCCCGTGGCACTGAAGCTTTCTTT
TRBV19	NA	TRBJ1-5	13	NA	CASSTYGYQPQHF	TGTGCCAGTAGTACATATGGGTATCAGCCCCAGCATTTT
TRBV5-6	NA	TRBJ2-3	13	NA	CASSLIEADTQYF	TGTGCCAGCAGCTTGATTGAAGCAGATACGCAGTATTTT
TRBV5-6	few	TRBJ2-5	14	TRBD1	CASSYGTEQETQYF	TGTGCCAGCAGCTACGGGACAGAGCAAGAGACCCAGTACTTC
TRBV27	NA	TRBJ1-6	14	TRBD1	CASSLDGRGSPLHF	TGTGCCAGCAGTTTAGATGGCAGGGGGTCACCCCTCCACTTT
TRBV29-1	NA	TRBJ2-7	11	NA	CSVGQRNEQYF	TGCAGCGTTGGACAGCGAAACGAGCAGTACTTC
TRBV2	few	TRBJ1-2	14	NA	CASSDSGWNYGYTF	TGTGCCAGCAGTGATTCGGGGTGGAACTATGGCTACACCTTC
TRBV6-5	few	TRBJ1-1	11	NA	CASSYGTEAFF	TGTGCCAGCAGTTACGGGACTGAAGCTTTCTTT
TRBV5-6	once	TRBJ1-4	13	TRBD1	CASSGTEGEKLFF	TGTGCCAGCAGCGGGACAGAGGGTGAAAAACTGTTTTTT
TRBV9	NA	TRBJ2-7	15	NA	CASSVEGQSSYEQYF	TGTGCCAGCAGCGTAGAGGGTCAGAGCTCCTACGAGCAGTACTTC
TRBV10-3	NA	TRBJ1-5	13	NA	CAISGREGQPQHF	TGTGCCATCAGTGGCAGGGAGGGGCAGCCCCAGCATTTT
TRBV6-1	NA	TRBJ2-5	11	NA	CASSAVEAQYF	TGTGCCAGCAGTGCCGTCGAGGCCCAGTACTTC
TRBV28	NA	TRBJ2-7	14	TRBD1	CASKPGQSLREQYF	TGTGCCAGCAAACCGGGACAGAGTTTACGAGAGCAGTACTTC
TRBV11-2	NA	TRBJ2-5	16	NA	CASSFRVPSPRETQYF	TGTGCCAGCAGCTTCCGGGTACCGTCCCCTAGAGAGACCCAGTACTTC
TRBV5-1	NA	TRBJ2-5	15	TRBD2	CASKLLAGLQETQYF	TGCGCCAGCAAACTGCTAGCGGGGCTCCAAGAGACCCAGTACTTC
TRBV9	NA	TRBJ1-2	13	NA	CASSADSFYGYTF	TGTGCCAGCAGCGCCGACAGTTTCTACGGCTACACCTTC
TRBV11-2	NA	TRBJ2-1	15	TRBD2	CASSLQAGGHNEQFF	TGTGCCAGCAGCTTGCAAGCGGGGGGGCACAATGAGCAGTTCTTC
TRBV5-8	NA	TRBJ2-7	11	NA	CASSYPYEQYF	TGTGCCAGCAGCTACCCCTACGAGCAGTACTTC
TRBV30	NA	TRBJ1-2	13	NA	CAWRPVLGYRYTF	TGTGCCTGGAGACCGGTATTGGGGTATCGCTACACCTTC
TRBV10-3	NA	TRBJ1-3	13	NA	CAAAGRRGNTIYF	TGTGCCGCAGCAGGGCGGAGGGGAAACACCATATATTTT
TRBV7-8	NA	TRBJ1-1	14	NA	CASSHERRNTEAFF	TGTGCCAGCAGCCATGAGAGGCGAAACACTGAAGCTTTCTTT
TRBV2	few	TRBJ2-7	15	TRBD2	CASSGDSGGYYEQYF	TGTGCCAGCAGTGGGGATAGCGGGGGGTATTACGAGCAGTACTTC
TRBV5-4	NA	TRBJ2-5	14	TRBD1	CASSLVQGAETQYF	TGTGCCAGCAGCTTGGTACAGGGGGCCGAGACCCAGTACTTC
TRBV5-5	NA	TRBJ2-7	15	NA	CASSFSAARGEEQYF	TGTGCCAGCAGCTTTAGCGCCGCTAGGGGTGAAGAGCAGTACTTC
TRBV5-5	NA	TRBJ1-2	12	NA	CASSSRFYGYTF	TGTGCCAGCAGCTCGAGATTCTATGGCTACACCTTC
TRBV7-9	NA	TRBJ1-1	14	NA	CASSLATGNTEAFF	TGTGCCAGCAGCTTAGCGACAGGGAACACTGAAGCTTTCTTT
TRBV14	NA	TRBJ2-4	15	NA	CASSQDSAGLNIQYF	TGTGCCAGCAGCCAAGACTCGGCAGGGCTAAACATTCAGTACTTC